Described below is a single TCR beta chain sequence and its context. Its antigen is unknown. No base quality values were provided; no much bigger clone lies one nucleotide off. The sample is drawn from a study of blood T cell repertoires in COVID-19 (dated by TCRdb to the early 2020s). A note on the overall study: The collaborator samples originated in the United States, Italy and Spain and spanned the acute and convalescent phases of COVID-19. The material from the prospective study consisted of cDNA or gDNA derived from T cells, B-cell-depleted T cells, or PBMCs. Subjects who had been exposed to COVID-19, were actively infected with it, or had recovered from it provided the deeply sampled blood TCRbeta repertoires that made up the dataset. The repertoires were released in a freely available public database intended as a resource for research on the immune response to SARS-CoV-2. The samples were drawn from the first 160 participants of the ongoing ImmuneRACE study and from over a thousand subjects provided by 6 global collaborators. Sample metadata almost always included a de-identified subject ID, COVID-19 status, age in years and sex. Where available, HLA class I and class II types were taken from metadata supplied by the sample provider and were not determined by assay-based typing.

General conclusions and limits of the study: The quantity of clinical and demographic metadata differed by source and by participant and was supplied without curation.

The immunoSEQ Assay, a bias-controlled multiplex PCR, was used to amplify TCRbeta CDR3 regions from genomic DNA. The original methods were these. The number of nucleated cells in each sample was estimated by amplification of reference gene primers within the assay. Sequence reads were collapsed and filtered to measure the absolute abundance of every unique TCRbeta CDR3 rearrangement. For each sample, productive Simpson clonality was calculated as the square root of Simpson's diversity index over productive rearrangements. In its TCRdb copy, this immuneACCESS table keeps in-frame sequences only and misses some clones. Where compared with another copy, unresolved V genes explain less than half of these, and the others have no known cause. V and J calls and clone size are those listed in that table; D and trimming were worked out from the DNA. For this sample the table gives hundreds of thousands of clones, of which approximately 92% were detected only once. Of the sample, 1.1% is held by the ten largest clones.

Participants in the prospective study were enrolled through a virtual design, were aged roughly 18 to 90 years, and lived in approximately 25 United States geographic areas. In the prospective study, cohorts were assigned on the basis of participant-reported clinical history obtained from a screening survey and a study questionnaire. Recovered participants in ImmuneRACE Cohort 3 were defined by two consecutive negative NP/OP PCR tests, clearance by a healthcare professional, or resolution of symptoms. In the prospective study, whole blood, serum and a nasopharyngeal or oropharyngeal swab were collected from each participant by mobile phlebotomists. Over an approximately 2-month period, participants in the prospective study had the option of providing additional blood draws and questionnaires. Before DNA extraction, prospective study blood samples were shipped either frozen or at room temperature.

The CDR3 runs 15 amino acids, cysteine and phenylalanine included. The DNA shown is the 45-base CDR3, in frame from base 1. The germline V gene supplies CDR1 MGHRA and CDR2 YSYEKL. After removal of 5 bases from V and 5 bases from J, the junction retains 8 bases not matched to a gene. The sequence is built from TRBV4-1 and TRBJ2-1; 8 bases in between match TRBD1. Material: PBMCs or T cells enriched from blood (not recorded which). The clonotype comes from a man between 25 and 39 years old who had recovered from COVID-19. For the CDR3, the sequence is CASSYPGQANNEQFF. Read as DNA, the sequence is TGCGCCAGCAGCTATCCGGGACAGGCGAACAATGAGCAGTTCTTC.